Shown below are 10 T cell receptor beta chains from a single sample sequenced in a study of blood T cell repertoires in COVID-19. Using immunoSEQ multiplex PCR, the repertoire was profiled, and TCRdb retains in-frame clones only, with some absent. The table records fewer than 150,000 clones, more than 70% of them present only once. Sequencing was performed on peripheral blood. The receptors originated from a human donor in a cohort sampled during active COVID-19.

The rearrangement links TRBV19 to TRBJ1-1, with 8 bases identical to TRBD1. In germline, CDR1 is LNHDA, CDR2 SQIVND (reference sequence). The CDR3 is 8 residues long. The CDR3 coding sequence is TGTGCTACAGGGGGAGCTTTCTTT. Translating gives CATGGAFF. Full variable domain (outside the CDR3, taken from reference TRBV19 and TRBJ1-1): DGGITQSPKYLFRKEGQNVTLSCEQNLNHDAMYWYRQDPGQGLRLIYYSQIVNDFQKGDIAEGYSVSREKKESFPLTVTSAQKNPTAFYLCATGGAFFGQGTRLTVV.

The CDR3 coding sequence is TGTGCCAGCAGTTACGACACGTGGGAGCAGTACTTC. Its protein product is CASSYDTWEQYF. The chain couples TRBV7-9 to TRBJ2-7, with D hard to call. Trimming stripped 6 bases from V and 7 bases from J, with 13 bases between. The CDR3 has 12 amino acids. CDR1 and CDR2 from the germline V gene are SEHNR and FQNEAQ (reference sequence). Complete variable domain (other parts from reference TRBV7-9 and TRBJ2-7): DTGVSQNPRHKITKRGQNVTFRCDPISEHNRLYWYRQTLGQGPEFLTYFQNEAQLEKSRLLSDRFSAERPKGSFSTLEIQRTEQGDSAMYLCASSYDTWEQYFGPGTRLTVT.

The rearrangement uses TRBV2 and TRBJ1-2; D is undetermined. Trimming removed 8 bases from V and 8 bases from J, with 15 bases in between. This CDR3 comprises 12 residues. CDR1 is SNHLY and CDR2 is FYNNEI in the germline V gene. The CDR3, as DNA: TGTGCCAGCTCCTCGAAAAATGAGGGCTACACCTTC. Translation: CASSSKNEGYTF.

The rearrangement links TRBV19 to TRBJ2-1, with TRBD1 as a possible D gene (5 bases). This CDR3 spans 16 amino acids. Between the trimmed V and J ends, which lost 4 bases and 2 bases, there was a span of 15 bases. The germline CDR1 and CDR2 sequences are LNHDA and SQIVND (reference sequence). Here the CDR3 DNA reads TGTGCCAGTAGTACTCAAGGGCAGGGAACCTACAATGAGCAGTTCTTC. This gives the protein CASSTQGQGTYNEQFF. Drawing the rest from reference TRBV19 and TRBJ2-1, the complete variable domain is DGGITQSPKYLFRKEGQNVTLSCEQNLNHDAMYWYRQDPGQGLRLIYYSQIVNDFQKGDIAEGYSVSREKKESFPLTVTSAQKNPTAFYLCASSTQGQGTYNEQFFGPGTRLTVL.

The chain uses TRBV9 and TRBJ2-2; D gene unclear. The germline V gene has CDR1 SGDLS and CDR2 YYNGEE. The CDR3 spans 15 residues. V was cut by 0 bases and J by 3 bases, with 9 bases left in between. The CDR3 sequence: CASSVGATYTGELFF. CDR3 DNA sequence: TGTGCCAGCAGCGTAGGAGCGACTTACACCGGGGAGCTGTTTTTT.

The chain has TRBV30 and TRBJ1-4; the match to TRBD1 covers 12 bases. V shed 2 bases, J shed 7 bases, and the junction held 14 bases outside the gene matches. Per germline, CDR1 GTSNPN and CDR2 SVGIG (reference sequence). The length of the CDR3 is 18 residues. DNA of the CDR3: TGTGCCTGGAGTCGAACCTCCGGGACAGGGGGCAGGGGTGAAAAACTGTTTTTT. It yields the protein CAWSRTSGTGGRGEKLFF.

CDR3: CSVSRGDGSPLHF. The CDR3 nucleotides read TGCAGCGTTTCAAGGGGCGACGGGTCACCCCTCCACTTT. The chain carries TRBV29-1 and TRBJ1-6; D may be TRBD1 (5 bases). V dropped 5 bases and J dropped 10 bases, with 15 bases sitting between them. The length of the CDR3 is 13 residues. Germline V gene lookup returns CDR1 SQVTM and CDR2 ANQGSEA.

The gene calls are TRBV6-5 and TRBJ1-2; 8 bases agree with TRBD1. The CDR3 is made up of 14 amino acids. V was pared by 5 bases and J by 5 bases, with 7 bases of the junction left unmatched. Per the germline V gene, CDR1 is MNHEY and CDR2 is SVGAGI. The CDR3 nucleotides read TGTGCCAGCAGTCCTGACAGGGGACCGTATGGCTACACCTTC. Its protein product is CASSPDRGPYGYTF.

V usage is TRBV5-1 and J usage is TRBJ1-4, with TRBD1 as a possible D gene (5 bases). V lost 5 bases and J 8 bases, leaving 19 bases between the germline ends. The CDR3 spans 15 residues. Germline V gives CDR1 SGHRS, CDR2 YFSETQ. CDR3 bases: TGCGCCAGCAGAGAAGGGGAAGGGGCTACGGAAAAACTGTTTTTT. Amino acids: CASREGEGATEKLFF.

The chain carries TRBV5-1 and TRBJ2-2, with a weak D call TRBD1 (6 bases). CDR3 length equals 15 residues. The V gene's germline CDR1 is SGHRS and CDR2 YFSETQ. Trimming stripped 6 bases from V and 6 bases from J, with 18 bases between. The CDR3 region has the DNA TGCGCCAGCACCCCCACCCCAGGGGCGGCCGGGGAGCTGTTTTTT. It is translated as CASTPTPGAAGELFF.